This is a list of T cell receptor beta chains from one sample in a study of early T cells in non-severe SARS-CoV-2 infection. MiXCR, run by TCRdb on the 5' RACE reads, gives a single entry per CDR3 protein. The sample records about 69,000 distinct CDR3 sequences, 9.5% being singletons. The source material was whole blood. The origin of the receptors is an adult who was a healthcare worker with PCR-confirmed SARS-CoV-2 infection or an uninfected control (not recorded which). Both conserved end residues are part of each CDR3. The D gene is left open where the match is weak. Rows may omit the clone size; those that give it use once, few, many or a size class.

>many|TRBJ2-1|TRBD2|22|TRBV30
TGTGCCTGGAGTGTATTTCTCGGTGATTTTACTAGCGGGGGGCTCGGGTACAATGAGCAGTTCTTC
CAWSVFLGDFTSGGLGYNEQFF
>many|TRBJ2-3|TRBD2|13|TRBV20-1
TGCAGTGCTCTGGGACTAGGAGCAGATACGCAGTATTTT
CSALGLGADTQYF
>few|TRBJ1-2|-|12|TRBV29-1
TGCAGCGGCGGGGCAGGGCGAAATGGCTACACCTTC
CSGGAGRNGYTF
>few|TRBJ2-5|-|14|TRBV20-1
TGCAGTGCTAATAGGCCCTCGGGCCAAGAGACCCAGTACTTC
CSANRPSGQETQYF
>-|TRBJ2-2|-|16|TRBV5-4
TGTGCCAGCAGTTCGGGGACATCTGGGAACACCGGGGAGCTGTTTTTT
CASSSGTSGNTGELFF
>few|TRBJ2-5|-|14|TRBV20-1
TGCAGTGCTATGCCTCCGACCGGCGTTGAGACCCAGTACTTC
CSAMPPTGVETQYF
>many|TRBJ1-1|-|13|TRBV2
TGTGCCAGCAGTGAACTCAGGGACGCTAAAGCTTTCTTT
CASSELRDAKAFF
>many|TRBJ2-5|-|16|TRBV5-8
TGTGCCAGCAGCTGGAGGGGAATATCTAGGAGGGAGACCCAGTACTTC
CASSWRGISRRETQYF
>-|TRBJ2-1|-|12|TRBV3-1
TGTGCCAGCAGCATAGGGACCAATGAGCAGTTCTTC
CASSIGTNEQFF
>many|TRBJ2-7|-|13|TRBV20-1
TGCAGTGCTAGAGCGGTCCTCTCTGGCGAGCAGTACTTC
CSARAVLSGEQYF
>few|TRBJ1-3|-|15|TRBV29-1
TGCAGCGCCCACGGTCAGGGAAGGACTGGAAACACCATATATTTT
CSAHGQGRTGNTIYF
>many|TRBJ2-2|TRBD2|16|TRBV3-1
TGTGCCAGCAGCCGAACTAGCGGGGGGAACACCGGGGAGCTGTTTTTT
CASSRTSGGNTGELFF
>few|TRBJ2-5|-|12|TRBV30
TGTGCCTGGAAAGGACCTTGGGAGACCCAGTACTTC
CAWKGPWETQYF
>-|TRBJ1-6|-|18|TRBV16
TGTGCCAGCAGCCAATCGGTTCGCCCGGGGTGGTATAATTCACCCCTCCACTTT
CASSQSVRPGWYNSPLHF
>many|TRBJ1-1|-|14|TRBV7-2
TGTGCCAGCGGTAAGGGCCCATCGAACACTGAAGCTTTCTTT
CASGKGPSNTEAFF
>many|TRBJ2-1|TRBD2|12|TRBV20-1
TGCAGTGCTAGAGGCCCACTAGCGGTGCAGTTCTTC
CSARGPLAVQFF
>-|TRBJ2-7|-|13|TRBV20-1
TGCAGTGCTGGTCCAGGGAGCTCCTACGAGCAGTACTTC
CSAGPGSSYEQYF
>many|TRBJ1-3|-|16|TRBV18
TGTGCCAGCTCACCACTAAGTTCGGTCTCTGGAAACACCATATATTTT
CASSPLSSVSGNTIYF
>few|TRBJ2-1|TRBD2|13|TRBV7-2
TGTGCCAGCAGCACAGGGACTAGCGGGAAACAGTTCTTC
CASSTGTSGKQFF
>many|TRBJ2-5|TRBD2|14|TRBV20-1
TGCAGTGCTAGAGCGGGAGGGGATCAAGAGACCCAGTACTTC
CSARAGGDQETQYF
>many|TRBJ2-7|-|14|TRBV5-1
TGCGCCAGCAGGATAAAGGAAGGACCCTACGAGCAGTACTTC
CASRIKEGPYEQYF
>many|TRBJ2-3|-|14|TRBV5-8
TGTGCCAGCAGCTTGGGCCAGAGCACAGATACGCAGTATTTT
CASSLGQSTDTQYF
>many|TRBJ2-7|TRBD1|17|TRBV6-6
TGTGCCAGCAGTTACGACACCGGGACAGGATTCGTCTACGAGCAGTACTTC
CASSYDTGTGFVYEQYF
>few|TRBJ2-7|TRBD1|15|TRBV19
TGTGCCAGTAGTACTGGGGACAGGGGCCCCTACGAGCAGTACTTC
CASSTGDRGPYEQYF
>few|TRBJ2-2|TRBD1|14|TRBV6-2/TRBV6-3
TGTGCCAGCAACAGGGGTTCCGACACCGGGGAGCTGTTTTTT
CASNRGSDTGELFF
>few|TRBJ1-3|-|16|TRBV6-5
TGTGCCAGCAGTCCACGGGGAGGGTTTTTTGGAAACACCATATATTTT
CASSPRGGFFGNTIYF
>many|TRBJ1-1|-|14|TRBV5-4
TGTGCCAGCAGACAGGACAGTAGGCGGGCTGAAGCTTTCTTT
CASRQDSRRAEAFF
>-|TRBJ1-6|TRBD1|14|TRBV9
TGTGCCAGCAGCCTTGACAGGGATCAATCACCCCTCCACTTT
CASSLDRDQSPLHF
>-|TRBJ2-7|TRBD2|17|TRBV6-2/TRBV6-3
TGTGCCAGCAGTTACTCGTCCCTCTTAGCGGGATCCTACGAGCAGTACTTC
CASSYSSLLAGSYEQYF
>few|TRBJ1-2|-|15|TRBV18
TGTGCCAGCTCACCAGGAATGGGACCCGAGGATGGCTACACCTTC
CASSPGMGPEDGYTF
>-|TRBJ2-4|-|17|TRBV21-1
TGTGAAGGTGTTGGGTCGAGACAGGGCACGTCAAAAAACATTCAGTACTTC
CEGVGSRQGTSKNIQYF
>-|TRBJ2-7|-|15|TRBV24-1
TGTGCCACCAGTGATCCAGGACACGGGACCCACGAGCAGTACTTC
CATSDPGHGTHEQYF
>many|TRBJ1-2|-|14|TRBV9
TGTGCCAGCAGCGTAGGGCAGCGGCACTATGGCTACACCTTC
CASSVGQRHYGYTF
>-|TRBJ2-7|-|13|TRBV12-3/TRBV12-4
TGTGCCTCCAGCCCTGGGGGGACCCGCGAGCAGTACTTC
CASSPGGTREQYF
>many|TRBJ2-3|-|12|TRBV11-2
TGTGCCAGCAGCCCGACGACAGATACGCAGTATTTT
CASSPTTDTQYF
>few|TRBJ1-5|-|15|TRBV6-6
TGTGCCAGCAGTTATATAGACCCCGACCCAATGACCCAGCATTTT
CASSYIDPDPMTQHF
>-|TRBJ1-1|TRBD1|16|TRBV27
TGTGCCAGCAGTTTAGGGCAGGGGGGCTTGAACACTGAAGCTTTCTTT
CASSLGQGGLNTEAFF
>-|TRBJ1-5|TRBD1|15|TRBV19
TGTGCCAGTAGCCCCTCCAGACAGGGCGGGCAGCCCCAGCATTTT
CASSPSRQGGQPQHF
>-|TRBJ2-3|-|12|TRBV12-3/TRBV12-4
TGTGCCAGCAGCCTTGGACTGGATACGCAGTATTTT
CASSLGLDTQYF
>-|TRBJ2-3|-|15|TRBV20-1
TGCAGTGCTAGAGATATGAGGACAGCCACAGATACGCAGTATTTT
CSARDMRTATDTQYF
>many|TRBJ2-7|-|12|TRBV11-2
TGTGCCAGCAGCTGGCAGGAGAGCGAGCAGTACTTC
CASSWQESEQYF
>few|TRBJ1-1|TRBD1|16|TRBV20-1
TGCAGTGCTAGAGATCGGGGACGCGGACAGGGCTTTGAAGCTTTCTTT
CSARDRGRGQGFEAFF
>-|TRBJ2-7|TRBD2|11|TRBV7-6
TGTGCCAGCAGCTCGGGGGGCGAGCAGTACTTC
CASSSGGEQYF
>many|TRBJ2-7|-|14|TRBV5-1
TGCGCCAGCAGCTTATCGACTGGGCAGTACGAGCAGTACTTC
CASSLSTGQYEQYF
>many|TRBJ2-1|TRBD1|12|TRBV29-1
TGCAGCGCCGGGACAGGAATCAATGAGCAGTTCTTC
CSAGTGINEQFF
>few|TRBJ2-5|TRBD1|15|TRBV12-3/TRBV12-4
TGTGCCAGCAGCCAAAGGACAGGGGGGGAAGAGACCCAGTACTTC
CASSQRTGGEETQYF
>-|TRBJ2-3|TRBD1|15|TRBV7-2
TGTGCCAGCAGCTTCAACGACAGGGTGATAGATACGCAGTATTTT
CASSFNDRVIDTQYF
>few|TRBJ2-2|-|15|TRBV6-1
TGTGCCAGCAGTGAAAACAGGCTGAACACCGGGGAGCTGTTTTTT
CASSENRLNTGELFF
>many|TRBJ1-3|-|14|TRBV12-3/TRBV12-4
TGTGCCAGCAGTTTTGCAGAATCCGGAAACACCATATATTTT
CASSFAESGNTIYF
>-|TRBJ1-3|-|14|TRBV14
TGTGCCAGCAGCCAAGTTCGAGTAGGAAACACCATATATTTT
CASSQVRVGNTIYF
>many|TRBJ2-3|-|13|TRBV12-3/TRBV12-4
TGTGCCAGCAGTTTAAACCGGGCAGATACGCAGTATTTT
CASSLNRADTQYF